This T cell receptor beta chain was sequenced during a study of blood T cell repertoires in COVID-19. At the level of the study: Specimens from acute and convalescent COVID-19 originated in the United States, Italy and Spain. The analysed material was cDNA or gDNA that came from T cells, B-cell-depleted T cells, or PBMCs.

The CDR3 contains 15 residues. With 1 base removed from V and 3 bases from J, the gap between germline ends came to 10 bases. CDR1 GTSNPN and CDR2 SVGIG come from the germline V gene (reference sequence). In the study's own analysis: Estimates of nucleated cell counts were drawn from the amplification of reference gene primers. Clones were read by immunoSEQ multiplex PCR, and TCRdb kept only the in-frame ones, dropping some. V, J and clone size are taken as reported in that table, and D and trimming were inferred from the DNA itself. The sample carries around 100,000 clones, roughly nine tenths recorded once.

The chain carries TRBV30 and TRBJ2-6; weak D call: TRBD1 (6 bases). The source is a man aged 50 or older with acute or convalescent COVID-19. Source material: peripheral blood. CDR3 sequence reads: CAWSEGVSGANVLTF. In nucleotides, the CDR3 is TGTGCCTGGAGTGAGGGGGTGAGTGGGGCCAACGTCCTGACTTTC.